The clone carrying this T cell receptor beta chain has only a few counts. A J-beta primer mix and a sample-barcoded 5' primer were used in a second PCR of roughly 6 to 11 cycles. Each cDNA molecule carried a tag from a template-switch adaptor that contained 12 random nucleotides. From the 5' RACE reads, TCRdb called clonotypes with MiXCR, one entry per CDR3 protein. The sample records some 760,000 distinct CDR3 sequences, roughly 25% being singletons. Healthy Russian Caucasian donors spanned ages about 6 to 100 years. This sample is drawn from a study of blood T cells in healthy people across ages. The CDR3 is made up of 17 amino acids. Germline V lookup: CDR1 DFQATT, CDR2 SNEGSKA (reference sequence). V trimming: 1 base; J trimming: 2 bases; junction bases outside the gene matches: 8. This sample also appeared in a second study, on T cells of mothers and their children. In that study: There were over 8.5 million TCR beta CDR3 reads from each mother and about 3 million from each child.

The sequencing input was blood. The chain employs TRBV20-1 and TRBJ2-6, with TRBD1 matching over 7 bases. The TCR was taken from a boy aged 10-17 years in good health. CDR3 nucleotide sequence: TGCAGTGCTAGAGCCCCGTTCAGGGGGACTGGGGCCAACGTCCTGACTTTC. Encoded protein: CSARAPFRGTGANVLTF.